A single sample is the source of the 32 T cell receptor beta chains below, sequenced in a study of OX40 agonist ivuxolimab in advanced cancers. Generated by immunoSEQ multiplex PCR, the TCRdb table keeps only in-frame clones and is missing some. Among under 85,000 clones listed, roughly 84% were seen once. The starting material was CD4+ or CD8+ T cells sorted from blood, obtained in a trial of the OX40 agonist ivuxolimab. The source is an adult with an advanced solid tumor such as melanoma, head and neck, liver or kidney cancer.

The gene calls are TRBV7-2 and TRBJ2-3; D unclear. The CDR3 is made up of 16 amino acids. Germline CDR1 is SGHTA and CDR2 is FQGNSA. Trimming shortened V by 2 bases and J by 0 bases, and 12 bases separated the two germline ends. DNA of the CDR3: TGTGCCAGCAGCTTAAGGCCAAACCCTAGCACAGATACGCAGTATTTT. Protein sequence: CASSLRPNPSTDTQYF.

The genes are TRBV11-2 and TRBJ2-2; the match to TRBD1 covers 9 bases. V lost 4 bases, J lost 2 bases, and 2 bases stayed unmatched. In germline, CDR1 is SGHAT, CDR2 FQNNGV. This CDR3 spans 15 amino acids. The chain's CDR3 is CASSWDRVNTGELFF. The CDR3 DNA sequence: TGTGCCAGCAGCTGGGACAGGGTAAACACCGGGGAGCTGTTTTTT.

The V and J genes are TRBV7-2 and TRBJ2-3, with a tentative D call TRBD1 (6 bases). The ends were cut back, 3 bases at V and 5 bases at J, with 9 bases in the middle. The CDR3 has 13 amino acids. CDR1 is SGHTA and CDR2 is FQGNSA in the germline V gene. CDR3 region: CASSFLQGDTQYF. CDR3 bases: TGTGCCAGCAGCTTTCTACAGGGAGATACGCAGTATTTT. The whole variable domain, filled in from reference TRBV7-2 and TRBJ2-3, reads GAGVSQSPSNKVTEKGKDVELRCDPISGHTALYWYRQSLGQGLEFLIYFQGNSAPDKSGLPSDRFSAERTGGSVSTLTIQRTQQEDSAVYLCASSFLQGDTQYFGPGTRLTVL.

CDR3 region: CASSQPPAGGRNEQFF. CDR3 nucleotides: TGCGCCAGCAGCCAACCCCCAGCGGGGGGCCGGAATGAGCAGTTCTTC. The chain joins TRBV4-3 to TRBJ2-1, with 9 nucleotides matching TRBD2. CDR3 length: 16 residues. The J segment lost 7 bases and the V segment lost 2 bases, leaving 9 bases of the junction unmatched. Germline V gene lookup returns CDR1 LGHNA and CDR2 YSLEER.

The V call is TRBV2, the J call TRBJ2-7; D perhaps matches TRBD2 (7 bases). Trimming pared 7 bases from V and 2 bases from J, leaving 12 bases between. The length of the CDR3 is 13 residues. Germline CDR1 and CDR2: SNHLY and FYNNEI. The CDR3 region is CASTGGQTYEQYF. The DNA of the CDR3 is TGTGCCAGCACCGGGGGGCAAACCTACGAGCAGTACTTC.

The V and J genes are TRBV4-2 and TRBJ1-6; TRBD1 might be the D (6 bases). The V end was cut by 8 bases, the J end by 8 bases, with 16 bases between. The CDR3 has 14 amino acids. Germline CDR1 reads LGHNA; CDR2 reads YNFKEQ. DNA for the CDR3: TGTGCCAGCTGTAAGGGGGACGGCGATTCACCCCTCCACTTT. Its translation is CASCKGDGDSPLHF.

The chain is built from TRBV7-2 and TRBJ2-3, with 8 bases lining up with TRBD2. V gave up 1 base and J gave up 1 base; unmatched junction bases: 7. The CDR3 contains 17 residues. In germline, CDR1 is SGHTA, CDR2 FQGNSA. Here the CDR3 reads CASSLVGAGGGTDTQYF. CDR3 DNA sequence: TGTGCCAGCAGCTTAGTAGGGGCGGGGGGAGGCACAGATACGCAGTATTTT.

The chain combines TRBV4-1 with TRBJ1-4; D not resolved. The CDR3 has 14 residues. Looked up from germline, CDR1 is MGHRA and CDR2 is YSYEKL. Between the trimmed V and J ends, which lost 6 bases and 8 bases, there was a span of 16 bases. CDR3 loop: CASSPGEANEKLFF. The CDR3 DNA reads TGCGCCAGCAGTCCCGGGGAGGCGAACGAAAAACTGTTTTTT.

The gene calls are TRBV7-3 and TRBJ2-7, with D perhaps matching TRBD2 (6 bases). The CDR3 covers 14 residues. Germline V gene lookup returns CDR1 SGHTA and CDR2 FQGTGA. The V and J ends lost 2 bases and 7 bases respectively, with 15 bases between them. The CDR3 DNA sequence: TGTGCCAGCAGCTTATTCGGGGACTCCGGGGAGCAGTACTTC. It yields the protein CASSLFGDSGEQYF.

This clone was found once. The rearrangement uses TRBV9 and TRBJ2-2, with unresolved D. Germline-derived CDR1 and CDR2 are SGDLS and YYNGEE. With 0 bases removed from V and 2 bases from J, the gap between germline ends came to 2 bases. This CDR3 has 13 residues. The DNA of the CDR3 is TGTGCCAGCAGCGTAGATAACACCGGGGAGCTGTTTTTT. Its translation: CASSVDNTGELFF. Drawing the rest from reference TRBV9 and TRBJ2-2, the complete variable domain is DSGVTQTPKHLITATGQRVTLRCSPRSGDLSVYWYQQSLDQGLQFLIQYYNGEERAKGNILERFSAQQFPDLHSELNLSSLELGDSALYFCASSVDNTGELFFGEGSRLTVL.

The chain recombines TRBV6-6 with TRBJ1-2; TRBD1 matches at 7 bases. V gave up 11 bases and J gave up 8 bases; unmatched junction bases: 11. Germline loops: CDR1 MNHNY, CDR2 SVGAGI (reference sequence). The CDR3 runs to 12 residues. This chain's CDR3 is CACLGQGEGYTF. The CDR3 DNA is TGTGCCTGCCTGGGGCAGGGGGAGGGCTACACCTTC.

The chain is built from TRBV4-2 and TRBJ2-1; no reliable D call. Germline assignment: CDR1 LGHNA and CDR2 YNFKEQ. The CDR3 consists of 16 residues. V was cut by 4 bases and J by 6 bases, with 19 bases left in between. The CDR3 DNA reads TGTGCCAGCAGCCCCTGGCTTCTAGGGCAAGGCAATGAGCAGTTCTTC. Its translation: CASSPWLLGQGNEQFF.

CDR3 in DNA: TGTGCCAGCTCACCAGGACTAGCGGGGGGCGATGAGCAGTTCTTC. Translated: CASSPGLAGGDEQFF. This chain joins TRBV18 and TRBJ2-1; TRBD2 matches 14 bases. The CDR3 totals 15 residues. V lost 2 bases to trimming and J lost 8 bases; unmatched junction nucleotides: 2. Germline assignment: CDR1 KGHSH and CDR2 LQKENI.

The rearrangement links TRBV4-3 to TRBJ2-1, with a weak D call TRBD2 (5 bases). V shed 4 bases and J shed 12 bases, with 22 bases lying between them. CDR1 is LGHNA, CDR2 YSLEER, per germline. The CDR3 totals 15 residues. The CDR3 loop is CASSRSHGGGLGQFF. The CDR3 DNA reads TGCGCCAGCAGCCGAAGCCACGGTGGCGGGTTAGGGCAGTTCTTC.

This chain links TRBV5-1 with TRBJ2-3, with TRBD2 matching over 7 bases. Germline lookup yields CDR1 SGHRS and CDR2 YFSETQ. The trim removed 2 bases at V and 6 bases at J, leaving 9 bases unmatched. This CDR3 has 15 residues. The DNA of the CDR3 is TGCGCCAGCAGCTTCTTGCGGGAGATAAGGGATACGCAGTATTTT. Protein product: CASSFLREIRDTQYF.

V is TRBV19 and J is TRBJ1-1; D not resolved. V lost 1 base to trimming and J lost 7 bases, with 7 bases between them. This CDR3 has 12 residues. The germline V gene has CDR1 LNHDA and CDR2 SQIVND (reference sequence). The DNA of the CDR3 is TGTGCCAGTAGTATAGGACGGCGTGAAGCTTTCTTT. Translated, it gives CASSIGRREAFF.

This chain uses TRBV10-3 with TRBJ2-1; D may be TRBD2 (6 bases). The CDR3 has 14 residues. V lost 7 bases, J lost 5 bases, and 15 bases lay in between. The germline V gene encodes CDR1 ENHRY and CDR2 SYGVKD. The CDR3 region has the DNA TGTGCCATCAAGTCGGTCCCGGGGGACAATGAGCAGTTCTTC. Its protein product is CAIKSVPGDNEQFF.

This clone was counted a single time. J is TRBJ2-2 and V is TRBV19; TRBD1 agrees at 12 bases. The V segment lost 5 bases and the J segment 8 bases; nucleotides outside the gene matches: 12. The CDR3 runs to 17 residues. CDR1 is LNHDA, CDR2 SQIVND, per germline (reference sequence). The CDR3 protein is CASSRNPGTGGAGELFF. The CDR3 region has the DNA TGTGCCAGTAGTCGTAACCCCGGGACAGGGGGCGCGGGGGAGCTGTTTTTT.

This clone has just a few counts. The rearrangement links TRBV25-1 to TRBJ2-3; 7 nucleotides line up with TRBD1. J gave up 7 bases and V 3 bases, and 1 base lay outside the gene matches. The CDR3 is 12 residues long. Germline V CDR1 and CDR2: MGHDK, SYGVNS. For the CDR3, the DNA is TGTGCCAGCAGTGAGGGACAGTATACGCAGTATTTT. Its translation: CASSEGQYTQYF.

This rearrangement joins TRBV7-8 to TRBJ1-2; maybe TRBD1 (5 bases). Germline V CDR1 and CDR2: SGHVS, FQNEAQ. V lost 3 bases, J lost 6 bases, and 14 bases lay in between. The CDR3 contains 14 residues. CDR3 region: CASSFFEQENGYTF. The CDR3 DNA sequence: TGTGCCAGCAGCTTTTTCGAACAGGAGAATGGCTACACCTTC. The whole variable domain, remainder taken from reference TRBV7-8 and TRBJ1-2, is GAGVSQSPRYKVAKRGQDVALRCDPISGHVSLFWYQQALGQGPEFLTYFQNEAQLDKSGLPSDRFFAERPEGSVSTLKIQRTQQEDSAVYLCASSFFEQENGYTFGSGTRLTVV.

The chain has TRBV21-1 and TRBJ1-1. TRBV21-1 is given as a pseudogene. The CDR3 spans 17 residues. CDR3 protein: CASSKEEIGLMNTEAFF. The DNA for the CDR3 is TGTGCCAGCAGCAAAGAAGAGATCGGGCTAATGAACACTGAAGCTTTCTTT.

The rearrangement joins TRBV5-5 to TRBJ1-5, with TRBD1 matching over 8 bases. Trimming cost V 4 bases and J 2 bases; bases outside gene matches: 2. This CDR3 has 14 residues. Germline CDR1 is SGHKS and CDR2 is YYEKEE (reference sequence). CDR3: CASSMTGGNQPQHF. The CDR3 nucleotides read TGTGCCAGCAGCATGACAGGGGGCAATCAGCCCCAGCATTTT.

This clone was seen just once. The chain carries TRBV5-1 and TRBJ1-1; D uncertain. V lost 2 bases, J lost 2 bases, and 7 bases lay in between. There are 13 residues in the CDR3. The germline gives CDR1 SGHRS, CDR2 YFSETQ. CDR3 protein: CASSFGDNTEAFF. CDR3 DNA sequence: TGCGCCAGCAGCTTTGGCGATAACACTGAAGCTTTCTTT.

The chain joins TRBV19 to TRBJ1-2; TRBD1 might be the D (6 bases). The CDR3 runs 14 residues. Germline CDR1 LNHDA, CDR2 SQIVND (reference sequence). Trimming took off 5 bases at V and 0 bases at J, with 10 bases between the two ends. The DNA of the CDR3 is TGTGCCAGTAGTCTCGGGGGCTCTAACTATGGCTACACCTTC. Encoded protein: CASSLGGSNYGYTF.

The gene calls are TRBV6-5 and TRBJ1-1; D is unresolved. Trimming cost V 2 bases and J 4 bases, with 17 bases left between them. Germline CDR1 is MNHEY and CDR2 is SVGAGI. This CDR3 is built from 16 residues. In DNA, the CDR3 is TGTGCCAGCAGTTACCGAGGATCAAGTGGTACCACTGAAGCTTTCTTT. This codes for CASSYRGSSGTTEAFF.

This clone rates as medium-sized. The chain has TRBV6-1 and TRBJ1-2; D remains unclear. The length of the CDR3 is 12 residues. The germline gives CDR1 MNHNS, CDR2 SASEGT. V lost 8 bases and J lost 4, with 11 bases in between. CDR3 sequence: CASLGVTYGYTF. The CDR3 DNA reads TGTGCCAGCCTTGGAGTAACCTATGGCTACACCTTC.

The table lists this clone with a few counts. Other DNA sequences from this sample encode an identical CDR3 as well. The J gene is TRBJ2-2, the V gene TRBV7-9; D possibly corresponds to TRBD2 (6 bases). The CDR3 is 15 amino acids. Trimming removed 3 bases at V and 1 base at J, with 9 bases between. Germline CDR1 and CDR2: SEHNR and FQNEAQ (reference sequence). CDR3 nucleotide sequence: TGTGCCAGCAGCTTGCGTAGCGGGAACACCGGGGAGCTGTTTTTT. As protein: CASSLRSGNTGELFF.

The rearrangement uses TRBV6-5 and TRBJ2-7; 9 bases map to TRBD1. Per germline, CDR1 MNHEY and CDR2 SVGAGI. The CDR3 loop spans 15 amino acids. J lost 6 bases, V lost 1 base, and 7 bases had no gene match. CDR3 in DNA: TGTGCCAGCAGTTACTGGGGACAGGGTGTCCTCGAGCAGTACTTC. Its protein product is CASSYWGQGVLEQYF.

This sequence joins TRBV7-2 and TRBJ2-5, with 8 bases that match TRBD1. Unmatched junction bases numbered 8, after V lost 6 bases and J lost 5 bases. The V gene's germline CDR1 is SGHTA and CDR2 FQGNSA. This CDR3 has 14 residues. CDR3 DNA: TGTGCCAGCAGTACCCAGGGGGCACGGGAGACCCAGTACTTC. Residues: CASSTQGARETQYF. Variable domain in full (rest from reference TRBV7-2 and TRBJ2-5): GAGVSQSPSNKVTEKGKDVELRCDPISGHTALYWYRQSLGQGLEFLIYFQGNSAPDKSGLPSDRFSAERTGGSVSTLTIQRTQQEDSAVYLCASSTQGARETQYFGPGTRLLVL.

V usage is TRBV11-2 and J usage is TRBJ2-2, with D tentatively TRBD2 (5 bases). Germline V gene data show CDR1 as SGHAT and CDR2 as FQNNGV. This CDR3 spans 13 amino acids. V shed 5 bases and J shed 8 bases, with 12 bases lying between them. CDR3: CASSQRAAGELFF. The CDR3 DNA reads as TGTGCCAGCAGCCAGAGGGCGGCTGGGGAGCTGTTTTTT. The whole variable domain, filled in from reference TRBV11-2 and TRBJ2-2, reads EAGVAQSPRYKIIEKRQSVAFWCNPISGHATLYWYQQILGQGPKLLIQFQNNGVVDDSQLPKDRFSAERLKGVDSTLKIQPAKLEDSAVYLCASSQRAAGELFFGEGSRLTVL.

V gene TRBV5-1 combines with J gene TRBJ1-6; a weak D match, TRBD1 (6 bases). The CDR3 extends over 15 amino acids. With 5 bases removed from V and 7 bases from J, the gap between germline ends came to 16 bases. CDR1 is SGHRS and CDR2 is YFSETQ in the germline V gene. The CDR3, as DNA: TGCGCCAGCAGGGCCACAGGGTCTGGGAATTCACCCCTCCACTTT. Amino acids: CASRATGSGNSPLHF.

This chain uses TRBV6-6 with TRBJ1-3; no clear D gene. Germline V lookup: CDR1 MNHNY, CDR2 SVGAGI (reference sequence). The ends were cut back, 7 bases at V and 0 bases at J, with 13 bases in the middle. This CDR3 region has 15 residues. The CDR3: CASNTVGISGNTIYF. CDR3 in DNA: TGTGCCAGCAACACAGTGGGGATCTCTGGAAACACCATATATTTT.